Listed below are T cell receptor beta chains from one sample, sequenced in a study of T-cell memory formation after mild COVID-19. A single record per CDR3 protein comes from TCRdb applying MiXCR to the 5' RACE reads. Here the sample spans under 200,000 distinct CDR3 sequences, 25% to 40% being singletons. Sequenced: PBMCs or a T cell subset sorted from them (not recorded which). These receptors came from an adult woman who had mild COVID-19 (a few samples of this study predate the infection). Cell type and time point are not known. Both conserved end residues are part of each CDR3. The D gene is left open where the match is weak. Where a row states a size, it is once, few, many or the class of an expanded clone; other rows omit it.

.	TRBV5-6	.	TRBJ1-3	CASSLRLLSGNTIYF	TGTGCCAGCAGCTTGAGGCTTCTCTCCGGTAACACCATATATTTT
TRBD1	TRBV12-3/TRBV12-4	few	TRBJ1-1	CASSWTGGSGEAFF	TGTGCCAGCAGTTGGACAGGGGGGAGTGGTGAAGCTTTCTTT
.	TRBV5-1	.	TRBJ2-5	CASSLEGGSETQYF	TGCGCCAGCAGCTTGGAGGGGGGATCTGAGACCCAGTACTTC
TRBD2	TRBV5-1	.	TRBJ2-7	CASSLTSGGLTEQYF	TGCGCCAGCAGCTTGACTAGCGGGGGACTTACCGAGCAGTACTTC
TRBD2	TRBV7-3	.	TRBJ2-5	CASSSGTSGGTQYF	TGTGCCAGCAGCTCAGGGACTAGCGGTGGGACCCAGTACTTC
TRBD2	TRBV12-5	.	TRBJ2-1	CASGLRLAGAHNEQFF	TGTGCTAGTGGTTTGCGACTAGCGGGAGCACACAATGAGCAGTTCTTC
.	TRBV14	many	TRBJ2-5	CASSYTLHETQYF	TGTGCCAGCAGCTACACTCTTCACGAGACCCAGTACTTC
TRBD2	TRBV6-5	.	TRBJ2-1	CASTRTFYGTSGFREQFF	TGTGCCAGCACCCGGACCTTTTACGGGACTAGCGGCTTCAGGGAGCAGTTCTTC
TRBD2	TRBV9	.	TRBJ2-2	CASTLGGSTGELFF	TGTGCCTCTACCCTGGGGGGGAGCACCGGGGAGCTGTTTTTT
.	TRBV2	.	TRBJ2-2	CASSQGLYISGELFF	TGTGCCAGCAGCCAGGGGCTATACATCTCCGGGGAGCTGTTTTTT
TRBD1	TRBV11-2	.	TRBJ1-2	CASSFRQGATYGYTF	TGTGCCAGCAGTTTCCGACAGGGAGCGACCTATGGCTACACCTTC
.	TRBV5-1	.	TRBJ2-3	CASSPQPSTDTQYF	TGCGCCAGCAGCCCCCAGCCGAGCACAGATACGCAGTATTTT
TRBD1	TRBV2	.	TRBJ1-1	CASSVGRGQLNTEAFF	TGTGCCAGCAGTGTGGGACGGGGACAGCTGAACACTGAAGCTTTCTTT
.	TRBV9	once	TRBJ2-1	CASSPEFTRSYNEQFF	TGTGCCAGCAGCCCGGAGTTTACCCGCTCCTACAATGAGCAGTTCTTC
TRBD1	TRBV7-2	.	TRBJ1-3	CASSLGGTGGNTIYF	TGTGCCAGCAGCTTAGGTGGGACAGGAGGAAACACCATATATTTT
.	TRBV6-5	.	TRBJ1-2	CASSPGHGVNYGYTF	TGTGCCAGCAGCCCCGGACATGGAGTTAACTATGGCTACACCTTC
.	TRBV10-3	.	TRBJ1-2	CAISRDVGGAYGYTF	TGTGCCATCAGCCGGGACGTCGGTGGGGCCTATGGCTACACCTTC
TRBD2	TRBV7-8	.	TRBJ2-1	CASSLGVLAGVEQFF	TGTGCCAGCAGCTTAGGGGTCCTAGCGGGAGTTGAGCAGTTCTTC
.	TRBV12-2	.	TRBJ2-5	CASRLALVRLAVYQETQYF	TGTGCAAGTCGCTTAGCCCTGGTGAGACTAGCGGTGTACCAAGAGACCCAGTACTTC
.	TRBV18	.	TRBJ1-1	CASSPRRGEAFF	TGTGCCAGCTCACCTCGGAGGGGTGAAGCTTTCTTT
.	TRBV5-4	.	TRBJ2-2	CASSPGQLNTGELFF	TGTGCCAGCAGCCCCGGACAGCTGAACACCGGGGAGCTGTTTTTT
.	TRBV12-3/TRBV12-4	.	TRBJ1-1	CASSGRGWDTEAFF	TGTGCCAGCAGCGGGAGGGGATGGGACACTGAAGCTTTCTTT
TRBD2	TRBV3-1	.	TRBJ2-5	CASSPYSGGYQETQYF	TGTGCCAGCAGCCCCTACAGCGGGGGGTACCAAGAGACCCAGTACTTC
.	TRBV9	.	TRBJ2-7	CASSVGLNYEQYF	TGTGCCAGCAGCGTAGGACTTAACTACGAGCAGTACTTC
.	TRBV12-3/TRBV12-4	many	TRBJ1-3	CASSLGTAGNTIYF	TGTGCCAGCAGTTTGGGGACGGCTGGAAACACCATATATTTT
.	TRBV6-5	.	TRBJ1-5	CASSYRRGGNQPQHF	TGTGCCAGCAGTTACCGCAGGGGAGGCAATCAGCCCCAGCATTTT
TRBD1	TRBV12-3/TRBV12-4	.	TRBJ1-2	CASRGQEVYGYTF	TGTGCCAGCAGGGGACAGGAGGTTTATGGCTACACCTTC
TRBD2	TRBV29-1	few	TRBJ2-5	CSVETAGAQYF	TGCAGCGTTGAAACGGCGGGGGCCCAGTACTTC
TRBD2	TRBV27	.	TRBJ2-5	CASSPTSGRFETQYF	TGTGCCAGCAGCCCCACTAGCGGGAGGTTCGAGACCCAGTACTTC
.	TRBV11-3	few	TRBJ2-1	CASSLAALGEQFF	TGTGCCAGCAGCTTAGCGGCGCTCGGCGAGCAGTTCTTC
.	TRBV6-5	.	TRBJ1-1	CASSYSRVGQLNTEAFF	TGTGCCAGCAGTTACTCGAGAGTCGGACAGTTGAACACTGAAGCTTTCTTT
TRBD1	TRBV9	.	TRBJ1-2	CASSPSGDRENGYTF	TGTGCCAGCAGCCCATCGGGGGACAGGGAAAATGGCTACACCTTC